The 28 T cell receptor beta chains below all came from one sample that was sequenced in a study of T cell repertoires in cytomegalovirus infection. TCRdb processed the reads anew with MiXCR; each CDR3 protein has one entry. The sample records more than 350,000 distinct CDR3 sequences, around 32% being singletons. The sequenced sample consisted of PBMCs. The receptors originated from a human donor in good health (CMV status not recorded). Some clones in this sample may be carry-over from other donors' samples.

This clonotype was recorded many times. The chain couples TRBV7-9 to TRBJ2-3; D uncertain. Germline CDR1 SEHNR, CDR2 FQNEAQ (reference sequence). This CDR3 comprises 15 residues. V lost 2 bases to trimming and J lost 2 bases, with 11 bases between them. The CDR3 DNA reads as TGTGCCAGCAGCTTATCCCCCCAGAACACAGATACGCAGTATTTT. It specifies CASSLSPQNTDTQYF.

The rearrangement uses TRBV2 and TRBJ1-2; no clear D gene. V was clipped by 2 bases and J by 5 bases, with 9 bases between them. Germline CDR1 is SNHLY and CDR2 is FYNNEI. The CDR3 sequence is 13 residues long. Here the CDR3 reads CASSELGSYGYTF. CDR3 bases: TGTGCCAGCAGTGAATTGGGATCGTATGGCTACACCTTC. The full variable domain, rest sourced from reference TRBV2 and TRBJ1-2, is EPEVTQTPSHQVTQMGQEVILRCVPISNHLYFYWYRQILGQKVEFLVSFYNNEISEKSEIFDDQFSVERPDGSNFTLKIRSTKLEDSAMYFCASSELGSYGYTFGSGTRLTVV.

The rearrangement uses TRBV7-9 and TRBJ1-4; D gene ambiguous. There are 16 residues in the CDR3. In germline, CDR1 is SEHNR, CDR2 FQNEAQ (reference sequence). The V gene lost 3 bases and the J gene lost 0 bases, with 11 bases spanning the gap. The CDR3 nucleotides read TGTGCCAGCAGCTTGGGCAACCCAGCAACTAATGAAAAACTGTTTTTT. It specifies CASSLGNPATNEKLFF.

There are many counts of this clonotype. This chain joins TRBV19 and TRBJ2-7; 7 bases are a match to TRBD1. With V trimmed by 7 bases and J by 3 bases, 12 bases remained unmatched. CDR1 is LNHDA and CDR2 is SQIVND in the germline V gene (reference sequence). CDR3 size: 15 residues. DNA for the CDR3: TGTGCCAGTACCCCGGACAGGAGCAGCCTCTACGAGCAGTACTTC. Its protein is CASTPDRSSLYEQYF.

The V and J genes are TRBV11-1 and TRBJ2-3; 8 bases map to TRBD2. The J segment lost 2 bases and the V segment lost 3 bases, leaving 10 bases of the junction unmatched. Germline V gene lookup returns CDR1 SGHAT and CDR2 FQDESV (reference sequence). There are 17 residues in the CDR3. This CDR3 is CASSFSPTGGTTDTQYF. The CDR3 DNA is TGTGCCAGCAGCTTCTCCCCAACGGGGGGGACCACAGATACGCAGTATTTT.

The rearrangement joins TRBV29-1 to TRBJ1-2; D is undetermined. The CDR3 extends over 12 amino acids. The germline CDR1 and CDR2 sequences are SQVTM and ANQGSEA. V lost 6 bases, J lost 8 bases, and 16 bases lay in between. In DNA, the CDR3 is TGCAGCGTCGGCCAGAAGCAGCGAGGCTACACCTTC. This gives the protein CSVGQKQRGYTF.

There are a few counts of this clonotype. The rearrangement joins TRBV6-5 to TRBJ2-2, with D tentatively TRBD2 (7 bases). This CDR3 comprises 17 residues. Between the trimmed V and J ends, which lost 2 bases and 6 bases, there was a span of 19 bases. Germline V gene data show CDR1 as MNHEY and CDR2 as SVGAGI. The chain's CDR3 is CASSYTKGGGGPGELFF. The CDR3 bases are TGTGCCAGCAGTTACACAAAGGGGGGGGGCGGGCCCGGGGAGCTGTTTTTT.

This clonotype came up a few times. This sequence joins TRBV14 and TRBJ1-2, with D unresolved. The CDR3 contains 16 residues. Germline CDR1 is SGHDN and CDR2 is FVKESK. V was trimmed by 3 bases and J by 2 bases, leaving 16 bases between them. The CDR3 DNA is TGTGCCAGCAGCCATTCTATAGCCAGAATGAACTATGGCTACACCTTC. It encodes CASSHSIARMNYGYTF.

The CDR3 DNA is TGTGCCACCCTGGGGACGGACTTGCAGCCCCAGCATTTT. Protein product: CATLGTDLQPQHF. The chain is built from TRBV6-5 and TRBJ1-5, with D possibly matching TRBD1 (5 bases). The V end was cut by 10 bases, the J end by 7 bases, with 17 bases between. The CDR3 runs to 13 residues. Germline loops: CDR1 MNHEY, CDR2 SVGAGI.

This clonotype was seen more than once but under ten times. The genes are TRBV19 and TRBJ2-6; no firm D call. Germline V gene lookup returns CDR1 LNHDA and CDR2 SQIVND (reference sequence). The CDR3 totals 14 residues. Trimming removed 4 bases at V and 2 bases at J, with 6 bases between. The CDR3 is CASSRFAGANVLTF. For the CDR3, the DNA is TGTGCCAGTAGTAGGTTTGCTGGGGCCAACGTCCTGACTTTC. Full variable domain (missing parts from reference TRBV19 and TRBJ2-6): DGGITQSPKYLFRKEGQNVTLSCEQNLNHDAMYWYRQDPGQGLRLIYYSQIVNDFQKGDIAEGYSVSREKKESFPLTVTSAQKNPTAFYLCASSRFAGANVLTFGAGSRLTVL.

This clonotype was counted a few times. CDR3 region: CASSYVRGTGGDEQYF. The CDR3 DNA sequence: TGTGCCAGCAGTTACGTACGCGGGACAGGGGGCGACGAGCAGTACTTC. The genes are TRBV6-6 and TRBJ2-7; 12 bases align to TRBD1. The V gene end was trimmed by 2 bases and the J gene end by 5 bases; junction bases not matched to a gene: 7. CDR1 and CDR2 (germline): MNHNY, SVGAGI (reference sequence). The CDR3 totals 16 residues.

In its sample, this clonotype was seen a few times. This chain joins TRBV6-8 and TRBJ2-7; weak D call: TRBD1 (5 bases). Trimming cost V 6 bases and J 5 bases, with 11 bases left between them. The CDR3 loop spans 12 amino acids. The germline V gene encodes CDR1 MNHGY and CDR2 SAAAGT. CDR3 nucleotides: TGTGCCAGCAGCCTCAGGGCCGACGAGCAGTACTTC. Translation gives CASSLRADEQYF.

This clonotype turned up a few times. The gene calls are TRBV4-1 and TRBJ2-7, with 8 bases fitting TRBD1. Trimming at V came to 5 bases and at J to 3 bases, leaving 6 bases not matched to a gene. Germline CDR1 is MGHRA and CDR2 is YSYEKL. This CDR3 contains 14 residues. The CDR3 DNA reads TGCGCCAGCAGCTCCAGGGGGCTGAGCTACGAGCAGTACTTC. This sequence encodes CASSSRGLSYEQYF.

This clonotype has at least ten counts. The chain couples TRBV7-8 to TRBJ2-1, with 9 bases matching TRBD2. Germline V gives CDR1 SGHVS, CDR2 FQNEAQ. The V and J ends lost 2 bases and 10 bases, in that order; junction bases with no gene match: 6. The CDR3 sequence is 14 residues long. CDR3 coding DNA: TGTGCCAGCAGCTTATACGGGGGGACTAGCGAGCAGTTCTTC. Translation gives CASSLYGGTSEQFF.

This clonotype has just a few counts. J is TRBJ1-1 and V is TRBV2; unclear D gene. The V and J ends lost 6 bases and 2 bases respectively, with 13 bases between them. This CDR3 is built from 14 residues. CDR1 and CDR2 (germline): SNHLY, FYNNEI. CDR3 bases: TGTGCCAGCAGACTTGCGGGGAGAAACACTGAAGCTTTCTTT. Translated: CASRLAGRNTEAFF.

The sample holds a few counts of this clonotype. The CDR3 DNA reads as TGTGCTAGTGCCATGAACACTGAAGCTTTCTTT. Its translation is CASAMNTEAFF. V usage is TRBV12-5 and J usage is TRBJ1-1; no definite D call. Looked up from germline, CDR1 is LGHNT and CDR2 is FRNRAP. The CDR3 is 11 amino acids. Trimming took off 7 bases at V and 0 bases at J, with 3 bases between the two ends.

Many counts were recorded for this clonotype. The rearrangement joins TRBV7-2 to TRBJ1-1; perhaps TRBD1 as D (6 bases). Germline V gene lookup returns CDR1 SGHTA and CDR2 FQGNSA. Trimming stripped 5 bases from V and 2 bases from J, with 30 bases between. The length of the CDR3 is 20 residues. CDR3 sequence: CASSLPRGLEGIRPNTEAFF. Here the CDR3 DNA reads TGTGCCAGCAGCCTACCCAGGGGCTTGGAGGGCATTCGACCTAACACTGAAGCTTTCTTT.

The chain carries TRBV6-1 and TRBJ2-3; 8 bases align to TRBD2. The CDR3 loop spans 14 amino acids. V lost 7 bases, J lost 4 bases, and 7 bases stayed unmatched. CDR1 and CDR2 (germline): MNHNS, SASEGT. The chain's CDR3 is CASTGGGLADTQYF. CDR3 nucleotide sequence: TGTGCCAGCACCGGGGGGGGGTTAGCAGATACGCAGTATTTT.

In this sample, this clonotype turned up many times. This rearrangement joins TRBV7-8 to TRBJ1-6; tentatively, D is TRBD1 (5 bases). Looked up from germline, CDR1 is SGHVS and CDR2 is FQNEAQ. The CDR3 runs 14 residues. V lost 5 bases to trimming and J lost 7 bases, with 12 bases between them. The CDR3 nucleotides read TGTGCCAGCAGCCTAACACAGGAAAATTCACCCCTCCACTTT. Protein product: CASSLTQENSPLHF.

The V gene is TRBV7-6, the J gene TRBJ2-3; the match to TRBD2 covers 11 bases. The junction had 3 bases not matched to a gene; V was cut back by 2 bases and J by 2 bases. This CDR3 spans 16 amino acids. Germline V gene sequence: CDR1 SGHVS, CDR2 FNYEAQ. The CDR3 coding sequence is TGTGCCAGCAGCTTATCTAGCGGGGGGAACACAGATACGCAGTATTTT. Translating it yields CASSLSSGGNTDTQYF.

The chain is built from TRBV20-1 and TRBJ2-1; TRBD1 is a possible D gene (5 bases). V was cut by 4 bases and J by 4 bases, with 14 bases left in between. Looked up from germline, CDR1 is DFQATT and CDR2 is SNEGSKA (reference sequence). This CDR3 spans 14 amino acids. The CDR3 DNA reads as TGCAGTGCTACACAGGTCCCAACATACAATGAGCAGTTCTTC. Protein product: CSATQVPTYNEQFF.

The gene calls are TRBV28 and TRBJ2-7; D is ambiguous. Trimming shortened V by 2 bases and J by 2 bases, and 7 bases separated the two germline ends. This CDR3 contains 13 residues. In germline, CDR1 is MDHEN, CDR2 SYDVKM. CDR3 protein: CASSLARTYEQYF. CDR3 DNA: TGTGCCAGCAGTTTAGCTAGAACCTACGAGCAGTACTTC.

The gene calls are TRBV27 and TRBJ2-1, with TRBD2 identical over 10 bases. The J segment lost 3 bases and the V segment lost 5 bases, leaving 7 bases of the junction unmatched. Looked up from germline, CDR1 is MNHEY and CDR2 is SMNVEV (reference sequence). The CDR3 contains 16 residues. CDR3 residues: CASSILGLADYNEQFF. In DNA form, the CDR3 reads TGTGCCAGCAGTATACTCGGACTAGCGGACTACAATGAGCAGTTCTTC.

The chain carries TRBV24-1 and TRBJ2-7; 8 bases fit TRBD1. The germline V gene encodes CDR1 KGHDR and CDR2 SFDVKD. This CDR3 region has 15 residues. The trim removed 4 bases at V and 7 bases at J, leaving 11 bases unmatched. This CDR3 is CATSDPGQAIGEQYF. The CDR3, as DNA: TGTGCCACCAGTGACCCGGGACAGGCTATAGGAGAGCAGTACTTC.

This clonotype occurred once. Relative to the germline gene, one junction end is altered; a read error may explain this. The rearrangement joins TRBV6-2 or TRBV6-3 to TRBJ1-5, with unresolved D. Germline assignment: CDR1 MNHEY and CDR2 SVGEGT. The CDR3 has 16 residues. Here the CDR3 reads CASSFRHLSSNHPQHF. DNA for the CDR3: TGTGCCAGCAGTTTCAGACACCTCTCTAGCAATCATCCCCAGCATTTT.

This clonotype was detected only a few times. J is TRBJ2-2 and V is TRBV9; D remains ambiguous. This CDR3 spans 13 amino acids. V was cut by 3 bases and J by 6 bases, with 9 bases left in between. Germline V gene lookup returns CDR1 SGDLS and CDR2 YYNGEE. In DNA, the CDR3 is TGTGCCAGCAGCGCCGAGGCCGCCGGGGAGCTGTTTTTT. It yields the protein CASSAEAAGELFF. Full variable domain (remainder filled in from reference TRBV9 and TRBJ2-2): DSGVTQTPKHLITATGQRVTLRCSPRSGDLSVYWYQQSLDQGLQFLIQYYNGEERAKGNILERFSAQQFPDLHSELNLSSLELGDSALYFCASSAEAAGELFFGEGSRLTVL.

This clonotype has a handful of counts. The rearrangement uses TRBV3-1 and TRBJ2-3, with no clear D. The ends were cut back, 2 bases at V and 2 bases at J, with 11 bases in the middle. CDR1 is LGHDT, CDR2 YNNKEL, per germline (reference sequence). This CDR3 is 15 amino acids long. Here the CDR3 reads CASSQTDGFTDTQYF. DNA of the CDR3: TGTGCCAGCAGCCAAACGGACGGATTCACAGATACGCAGTATTTT.

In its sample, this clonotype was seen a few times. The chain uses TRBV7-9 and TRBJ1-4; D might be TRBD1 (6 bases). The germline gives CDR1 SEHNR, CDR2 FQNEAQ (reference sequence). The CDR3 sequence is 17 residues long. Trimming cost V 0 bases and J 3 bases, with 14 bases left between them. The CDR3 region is CASSLANRGAANEKLFF. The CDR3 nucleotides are TGTGCCAGCAGCTTAGCGAACCGGGGGGCGGCTAATGAAAAACTGTTTTTT.